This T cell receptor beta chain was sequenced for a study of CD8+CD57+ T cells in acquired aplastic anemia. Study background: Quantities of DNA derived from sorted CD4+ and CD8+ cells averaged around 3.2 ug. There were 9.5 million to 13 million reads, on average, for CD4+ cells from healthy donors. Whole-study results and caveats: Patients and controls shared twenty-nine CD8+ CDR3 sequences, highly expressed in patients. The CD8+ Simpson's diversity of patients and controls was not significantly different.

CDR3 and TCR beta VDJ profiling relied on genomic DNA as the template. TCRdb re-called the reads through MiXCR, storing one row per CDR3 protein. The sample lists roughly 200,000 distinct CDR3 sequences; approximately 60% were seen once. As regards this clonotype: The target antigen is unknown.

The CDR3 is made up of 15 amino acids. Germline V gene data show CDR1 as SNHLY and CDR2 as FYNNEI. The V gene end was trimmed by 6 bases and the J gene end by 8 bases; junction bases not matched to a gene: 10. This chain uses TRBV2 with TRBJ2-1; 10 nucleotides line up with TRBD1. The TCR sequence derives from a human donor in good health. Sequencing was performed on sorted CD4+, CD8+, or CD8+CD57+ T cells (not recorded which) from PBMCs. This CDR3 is CASSSSGQGSDEQFF. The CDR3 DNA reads TGTGCCAGCAGCTCGTCGGGACAGGGGAGCGATGAGCAGTTCTTC.